One and the same sample provided the 16 T cell receptor beta chains below, sequenced in a study of T cell responses to AZD1222 COVID-19 vaccine (dated by TCRdb to the early 2020s). The sample's time point label is to be understood as: baseline before first vaccination. Explained via the paper, the treatment or condition label denotes: meningococcal conjugate vaccine given as trial control. Libraries came from the immunoSEQ multiplex PCR assay. TCRdb retrieved this table from immuneACCESS and kept in-frame rearrangements only. Not all clones are present; in checked studies, unresolved V genes account for under half, and no reason is known for the remainder. The sample table records 150,000 to 180,000 clones; about 86% of these occur just once. Clones ranked in the top ten supply about 5% of the sample. Sequenced here: peripheral blood, sampled on day 0 of MenACWY control vaccination. These receptors originate from an adult in good health.

Comment on this clone: Other DNA sequences within the sample encode an identical CDR3. This chain links TRBV9 with TRBJ1-5, with TRBD1 matching 7 bases. This CDR3 has 15 amino acids. The V gene end was trimmed by 0 bases and the J gene end by 4 bases; junction bases not matched to a gene: 4. The germline CDR1 and CDR2 sequences are SGDLS and YYNGEE. Here the CDR3 DNA reads TGTGCCAGCAGCGTAGGAGGGGGCCCGAATCAGCCCCAGCATTTT. It specifies CASSVGGGPNQPQHF. Together with reference TRBV9 and TRBJ1-5, the CDR3 gives the full variable domain: DSGVTQTPKHLITATGQRVTLRCSPRSGDLSVYWYQQSLDQGLQFLIQYYNGEERAKGNILERFSAQQFPDLHSELNLSSLELGDSALYFCASSVGGGPNQPQHFGDGTRLSIL.

The rearrangement links TRBV5-1 to TRBJ2-1, with TRBD1 as a possible D gene (5 bases). The CDR3 length is 14 residues. Germline V gene data show CDR1 as SGHRS and CDR2 as YFSETQ. V lost 2 bases and J lost 2, with 8 bases in between. Here the CDR3 reads CASSFQGPYNEQFF. The CDR3 coding sequence is TGCGCCAGCAGCTTCCAGGGCCCCTACAATGAGCAGTTCTTC.

The chain recombines TRBV3-1 (or the pseudogene TRBV3-2) with TRBJ1-1, with unresolved D. This CDR3 has 14 amino acids. The V end was cut by 5 bases, the J end by 1 base, with 11 bases between. CDR1 is LGHDT, CDR2 YNNKEL, per germline (reference sequence). CDR3 sequence: CASSASIGNTEAFF. The CDR3 DNA follows: TGTGCCAGCAGCGCATCGATCGGGAACACTGAAGCTTTCTTT.

The V call is TRBV6-5, the J call TRBJ2-1; D gene ambiguous. Germline V gene data show CDR1 as MNHEY and CDR2 as SVGAGI. V was trimmed by 6 bases and J by 3 bases, leaving 12 bases between them. This CDR3 is 14 amino acids long. As DNA, the CDR3 is TGTGCCAGCAGACCCCCGGGCGGCTACAATGAGCAGTTCTTC. Residues: CASRPPGGYNEQFF.

This chain uses TRBV5-1 with TRBJ1-6; 9 bases map to TRBD1. The V gene end was trimmed by 1 base and the J gene end by 8 bases; junction bases not matched to a gene: 4. The length of the CDR3 is 15 residues. CDR1 and CDR2 from the germline V gene are SGHRS and YFSETQ. CDR3 residues: CASSLNRGLHSPLHF. CDR3 DNA sequence: TGCGCCAGCAGCTTGAACAGGGGGCTACATTCACCCCTCCACTTT.

The J gene is TRBJ2-5, the V gene TRBV27; possibly TRBD2 for D (7 bases). Per the germline V gene, CDR1 is MNHEY and CDR2 is SMNVEV (reference sequence). V was trimmed by 4 bases and J by 5 bases, leaving 23 bases between them. This CDR3 is 17 amino acids long. CDR3 amino acids: CASSSRTLRGAGETQYF. CDR3 nucleotides: TGTGCCAGCAGTTCTAGGACCCTCCGGGGGGCAGGGGAGACCCAGTACTTC.

The genes are TRBV20-1 and TRBJ1-6; unclear D gene. V was trimmed by 3 bases and J by 0 bases, leaving 12 bases between them. This CDR3 has 16 residues. The germline gives CDR1 DFQATT, CDR2 SNEGSKA (reference sequence). The CDR3 region is CSASSGSSSYNSPLHF. CDR3 bases: TGCAGTGCTAGTTCGGGGTCAAGCTCCTATAATTCACCCCTCCACTTT.

The chain links TRBV5-1 to TRBJ2-1; TRBD1 aligns across 8 bases. The CDR3 has 13 amino acids. CDR1 is SGHRS, CDR2 YFSETQ, per germline. Unmatched junction bases numbered 3, after V lost 3 bases and J lost 7 bases. CDR3 residues: CASSSGQGNEQFF. The DNA of the CDR3 is TGCGCCAGCAGCTCCGGACAGGGTAATGAGCAGTTCTTC.

This chain joins TRBV5-1 and TRBJ1-3, with TRBD1 as a possible D gene (5 bases). The CDR3 length is 15 residues. Germline CDR1 and CDR2: SGHRS and YFSETQ. V lost 2 bases to trimming and J lost 2 bases, with 11 bases between them. The CDR3 DNA reads TGCGCCAGCAGCTTCGGGGCAGATCCTGGAAACACCATATATTTT. It specifies CASSFGADPGNTIYF.

The chain combines TRBV28 with TRBJ2-1; TRBD2 matches 10 bases. The junction had 7 bases not matched to a gene; V was cut back by 4 bases and J by 4 bases. Germline V gene lookup returns CDR1 MDHEN and CDR2 SYDVKM. This CDR3 has 16 residues. The CDR3 nucleotides are TGTGCCAGCAGTTCCCGAACTAGCGGGGTGTACAATGAGCAGTTCTTC. Translated, it gives CASSSRTSGVYNEQFF.

This rearrangement joins TRBV27 to TRBJ1-2; D is unresolved. The CDR3 runs to 15 residues. Germline-derived CDR1 and CDR2 are MNHEY and SMNVEV (reference sequence). Trimming pared 2 bases from V and 2 bases from J, leaving 12 bases between. DNA of the CDR3: TGTGCCAGCAGTTTAGGACGGGTACCGAACTATGGCTACACCTTC. Translation: CASSLGRVPNYGYTF.

About this clone: The same CDR3 is also encoded by other DNA sequences in this sample. V and J are TRBV5-1 and TRBJ1-5; D uncertain. Germline CDR1 SGHRS, CDR2 YFSETQ. The V and J ends lost 1 base and 2 bases respectively, with 4 bases between them. This CDR3 has 13 residues. As DNA, the CDR3 is TGCGCCAGCAGCTTGAGTGGCAATCAGCCCCAGCATTTT. Translating gives CASSLSGNQPQHF.

The chain employs TRBV5-6 and TRBJ1-4, with D perhaps TRBD1 (6 bases). Germline V CDR1 and CDR2: SGHDT, YYEEEE. The CDR3 is 14 residues long. V gave up 2 bases and J gave up 8 bases, with 13 bases separating them. The CDR3 DNA reads TGTGCCAGCAGCTTCTACAGGGAGCAAGAAAAACTGTTTTTT. It codes for CASSFYREQEKLFF.

The chain combines TRBV5-5 with TRBJ2-3, with 8 nucleotides matching TRBD1. CDR1 is SGHKS and CDR2 is YYEKEE in the germline V gene (reference sequence). The CDR3 loop spans 14 amino acids. V lost 4 bases and J lost 6; bases outside the gene matches: 7. As DNA, the CDR3 is TGTGCCAGCAGCCACGGACAGGGTGGTGATACGCAGTATTTT. It translates to CASSHGQGGDTQYF.

The chain is built from TRBV6-4 and TRBJ2-1; tentatively, D is TRBD2 (6 bases). This CDR3 is built from 16 residues. Germline loops: CDR1 MRHNA, CDR2 SNTAGT. The V and J ends lost 2 bases and 3 bases respectively, with 14 bases between them. Here the CDR3 DNA reads TGTGCCAGCAGTGACACCAGACTAGGTGTCTACAATGAGCAGTTCTTC. Protein product: CASSDTRLGVYNEQFF.

The chain couples TRBV24-1 to TRBJ2-3; D tentatively fits TRBD1 or TRBD2 (6 bases each). V lost 6 bases and J lost 2, with 14 bases in between. In germline, CDR1 is KGHDR, CDR2 SFDVKD. The CDR3 spans 15 residues. The CDR3 region is CATSLPQGLTDTQYF. CDR3 nucleotides: TGTGCCACCAGTCTCCCACAGGGACTCACAGATACGCAGTATTTT.